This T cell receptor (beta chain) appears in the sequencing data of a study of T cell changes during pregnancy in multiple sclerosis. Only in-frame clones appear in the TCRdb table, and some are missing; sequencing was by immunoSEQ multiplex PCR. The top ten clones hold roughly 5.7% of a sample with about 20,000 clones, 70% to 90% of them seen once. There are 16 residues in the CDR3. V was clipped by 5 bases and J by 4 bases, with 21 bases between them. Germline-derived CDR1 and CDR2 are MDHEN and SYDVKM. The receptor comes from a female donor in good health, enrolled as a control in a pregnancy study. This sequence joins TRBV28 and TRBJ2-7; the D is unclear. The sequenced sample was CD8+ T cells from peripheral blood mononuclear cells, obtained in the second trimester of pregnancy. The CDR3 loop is CASSADPGSVLYEQYF. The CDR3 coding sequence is TGTGCCAGCAGTGCAGACCCCGGGTCCGTCCTTTACGAGCAGTACTTC.